This TCR beta chain was captured by sequencing in a study of blood T cells in healthy people across ages. Study observations and caveats: Researchers deemed the diversity estimates from one million T cells underestimates. Bulk PBMC profiling left naive and antigen-experienced comparisons inconclusive. Researchers report that TCR beta diversity correlated strongly with naive T cell percentage. As age increased, TCR beta diversity per million T cells fell in a roughly linear fashion.

Trimming removed 1 base at V and 9 bases at J, with 17 bases between. The CDR3 consists of 15 residues. Germline-derived CDR1 and CDR2 are MDHEN and SYDVKM. This clonotype was seen just once. Its antigen is not known. Through a sample-barcoded 5' primer and a J-beta primer mix, a second PCR was run for roughly 6 to 11 cycles. TCRdb called the 5' RACE reads again in MiXCR, with one record for every CDR3 protein. The sample lists 750,000 to 950,000 distinct CDR3 sequences; about 48% were seen once. The sequencing sample was made of blood. The source is a man older than 75 in good health. The chain has TRBV28 and TRBJ2-3; D is possibly TRBD1 or TRBD2 (6 bases each). CDR3 in amino acids: CASSLSGRFRGTQYF. DNA of the CDR3: TGTGCCAGCAGTTTATCGGGGAGGTTCAGGGGAACGCAGTATTTT.